The 7 T cell receptor beta chains below were found in one sample sequenced in a study of T cells in Graves' hyperthyroidism and ophthalmopathy. Amplified regions were TCR beta CDR3 sequences from RNA transcripts. Carried out on the TCR CDR3, a first-round RT-PCR used the HTBI primer set. Using its own MiXCR run on the multiplex PCR reads, TCRdb lists one record per CDR3 protein. The table shows about 130,000 distinct CDR3 sequences, with roughly a fifth occurring only once. The source material was blood. All receptors come from a woman aged 50 to 60 with Graves' hyperthyroidism that later progressed to Graves' ophthalmopathy.

The rearrangement uses TRBV6-2 or TRBV6-3 and TRBJ2-1, with 8 bases lining up with TRBD2. Per germline, CDR1 MNHEY and CDR2 SVGEGT. J gave up 10 bases and V 11 bases, and 31 bases lay outside the gene matches. This CDR3 has 19 amino acids. CDR3 in DNA: TGTGCCCATTCTCCGAGGAGAGGGGCCGGGAGGGGGGCCGCAGGAGAGCAGTTCTTC. It encodes CAHSPRRGAGRGAAGEQFF.

This clonotype has ten or more counts. This chain connects TRBV12-3 or TRBV12-4 to TRBJ2-1, with 8 bases identical to TRBD2. The CDR3 is made up of 14 amino acids. V trimming: 6 bases; J trimming: 5 bases; junction bases outside the gene matches: 6. Written as DNA, the CDR3 is TGTGCCAGCAGCCCACTAGCGGTGAACAATGAGCAGTTCTTC. Protein: CASSPLAVNNEQFF.

The chain is built from TRBV7-9 and TRBJ2-2; D might be TRBD2 (6 bases). Germline V CDR1 and CDR2: SEHNR, FQNEAQ (reference sequence). V was shortened by 5 bases and J by 1 base, with 17 bases between the two germline ends. CDR3 length: 17 amino acids. DNA for the CDR3: TGTGCCAGCAGCCACACTTTAGGAGGGGTGAACACCGGGGAGCTGTTTTTT. Translated, it gives CASSHTLGGVNTGELFF. Variable domain in full (rest from reference TRBV7-9 and TRBJ2-2): DTGVSQNPRHKITKRGQNVTFRCDPISEHNRLYWYRQTLGQGPEFLTYFQNEAQLEKSRLLSDRFSAERPKGSFSTLEIQRTEQGDSAMYLCASSHTLGGVNTGELFFGEGSRLTVL.

This clonotype was counted between two and nine times. J is TRBJ2-7 and V is TRBV4-1, with D unclear. This CDR3 spans 12 amino acids. CDR1 and CDR2 from the germline V gene are MGHRA and YSYEKL. V was trimmed by 4 bases and J by 3 bases, leaving 7 bases between them. CDR3 coding DNA: TGCGCCAGCAGCCCCGGAAACTACGAGCAGTACTTC. Translation: CASSPGNYEQYF.

This clonotype was recorded at least ten times. This chain uses TRBV10-3 with TRBJ2-5, with 7 bases identical to TRBD2. The CDR3 has 14 residues. Germline V lookup: CDR1 ENHRY, CDR2 SYGVKD. V dropped 0 bases and J dropped 5; count of bases not matched to a gene: 3. CDR3 in DNA: TGTGCCATCAGTGAGTCCGTCGGGGGGGAGACCCAGTACTTC. Protein sequence: CAISESVGGETQYF.

This clonotype has a single count. This chain joins TRBV19 and TRBJ1-1; 9 positions match TRBD1. The CDR3 covers 15 residues. With V trimmed by 5 bases and J by 6 bases, 10 bases remained unmatched. Germline V gene lookup returns CDR1 LNHDA and CDR2 SQIVND (reference sequence). CDR3 sequence (DNA): TGTGCCAGTAGTCTGGGGACAGGGATTGCCGCTGAAGCTTTCTTT. Encoded protein: CASSLGTGIAAEAFF. Combining the CDR3 with reference TRBV19 and TRBJ1-1 gives the whole variable domain DGGITQSPKYLFRKEGQNVTLSCEQNLNHDAMYWYRQDPGQGLRLIYYSQIVNDFQKGDIAEGYSVSREKKESFPLTVTSAQKNPTAFYLCASSLGTGIAAEAFFGQGTRLTVV.

Only a few counts were recorded for this clonotype. J is TRBJ2-5 and V is TRBV30; D call uncertain. CDR3 length: 16 residues. Per germline, CDR1 GTSNPN and CDR2 SVGIG (reference sequence). V was cut by 2 bases and J by 1 base, with 17 bases left in between. The CDR3 region has the DNA TGTGCCTGGAGTCTTCCCAGGTCTGATGCCCAAGAGACCCAGTACTTC. Translated, it gives CAWSLPRSDAQETQYF.